This T cell receptor (beta chain) was identified during a study of regulatory T cells in long-lasting Graves disease. The sample's time point: newly diagnosed GD, antithyroid drugs for less than 3 months. PBMC-derived RNA was used for the TCR library. Blood from the periphery, about 9 milliliters in all, was drawn into EDTA tubes. Trimming cost V 4 bases and J 4 bases; bases outside gene matches: 12. Germline values: CDR1 SGHRS, CDR2 YFSETQ. The length of the CDR3 is 16 residues. Arm-PCR with iRepertoire HTBI primers amplified the CDR3 regions for these TCR beta libraries. Using its own MiXCR run on the multiplex PCR reads, TCRdb lists one record per CDR3 protein. Of roughly 350,000 distinct CDR3 sequences in the sample, roughly 17% are singletons; the top ten hold around 20%. The study, taken as a whole, reports: Samples came from peripheral blood alone, without thyroid tissue.

This clonotype was recorded at least ten times. Its antigen remains unidentified. The same specimen was also included in a second study, on T cells in Graves' hyperthyroidism and ophthalmopathy. That source adds: Among clonotypes expanded in thyroid above 0.001, most were also found in blood.

The chain has TRBV5-1 and TRBJ2-5; 8 nucleotides line up with TRBD2. The starting material was peripheral blood mononuclear cells (PBMCs), obtained at new diagnosis, from a patient treated with antithyroid drugs. The TCR was taken from a woman younger than 30 with Graves disease. CDR3 DNA sequence: TGCGCCAGCAGCCAGGGACTAGTGGAGAGGCGAGAGACCCAGTACTTC. It specifies CASSQGLVERRETQYF.